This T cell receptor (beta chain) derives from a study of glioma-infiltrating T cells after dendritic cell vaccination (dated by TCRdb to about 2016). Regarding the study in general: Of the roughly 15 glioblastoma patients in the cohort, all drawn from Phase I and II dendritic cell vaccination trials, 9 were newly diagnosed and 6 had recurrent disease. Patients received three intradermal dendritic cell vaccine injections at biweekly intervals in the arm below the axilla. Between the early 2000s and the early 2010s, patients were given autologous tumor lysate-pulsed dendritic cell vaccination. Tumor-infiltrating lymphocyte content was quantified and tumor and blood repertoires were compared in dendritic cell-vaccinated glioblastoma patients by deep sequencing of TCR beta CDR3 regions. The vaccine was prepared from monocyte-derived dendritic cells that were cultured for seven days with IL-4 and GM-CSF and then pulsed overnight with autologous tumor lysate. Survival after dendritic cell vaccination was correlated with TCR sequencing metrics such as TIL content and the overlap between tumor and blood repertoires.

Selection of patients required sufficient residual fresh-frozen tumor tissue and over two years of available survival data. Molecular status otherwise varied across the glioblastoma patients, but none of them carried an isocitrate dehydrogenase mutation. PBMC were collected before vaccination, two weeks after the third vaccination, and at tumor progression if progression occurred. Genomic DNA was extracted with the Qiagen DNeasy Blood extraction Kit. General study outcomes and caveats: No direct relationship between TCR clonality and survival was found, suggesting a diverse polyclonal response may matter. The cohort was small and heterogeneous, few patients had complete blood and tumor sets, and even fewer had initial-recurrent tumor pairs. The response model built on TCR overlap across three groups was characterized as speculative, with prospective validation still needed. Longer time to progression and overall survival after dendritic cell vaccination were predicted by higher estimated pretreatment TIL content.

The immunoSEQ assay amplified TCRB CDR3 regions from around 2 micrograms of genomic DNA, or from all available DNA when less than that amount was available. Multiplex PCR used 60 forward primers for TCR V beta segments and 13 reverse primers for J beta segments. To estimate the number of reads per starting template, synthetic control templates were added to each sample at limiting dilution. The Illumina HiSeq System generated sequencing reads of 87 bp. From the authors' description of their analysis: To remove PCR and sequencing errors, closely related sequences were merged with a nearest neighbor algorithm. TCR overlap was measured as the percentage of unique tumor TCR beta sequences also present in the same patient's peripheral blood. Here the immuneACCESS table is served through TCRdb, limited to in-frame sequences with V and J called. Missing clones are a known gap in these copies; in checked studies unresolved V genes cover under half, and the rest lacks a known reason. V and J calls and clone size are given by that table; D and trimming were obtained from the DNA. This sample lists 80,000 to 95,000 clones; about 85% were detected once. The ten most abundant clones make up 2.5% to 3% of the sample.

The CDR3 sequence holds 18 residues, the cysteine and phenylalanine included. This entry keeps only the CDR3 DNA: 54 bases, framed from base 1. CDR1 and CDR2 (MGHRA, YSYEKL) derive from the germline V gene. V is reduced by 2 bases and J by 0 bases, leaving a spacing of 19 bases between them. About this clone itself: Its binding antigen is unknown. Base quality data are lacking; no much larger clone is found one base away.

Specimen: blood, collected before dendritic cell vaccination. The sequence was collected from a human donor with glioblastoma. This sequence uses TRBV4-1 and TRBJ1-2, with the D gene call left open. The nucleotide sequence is TGCGCCAGCAGCCAATATTGGGTTGAAGCGGCAACTAACTATGGCTACACCTTC. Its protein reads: CASSQYWVEAATNYGYTF.